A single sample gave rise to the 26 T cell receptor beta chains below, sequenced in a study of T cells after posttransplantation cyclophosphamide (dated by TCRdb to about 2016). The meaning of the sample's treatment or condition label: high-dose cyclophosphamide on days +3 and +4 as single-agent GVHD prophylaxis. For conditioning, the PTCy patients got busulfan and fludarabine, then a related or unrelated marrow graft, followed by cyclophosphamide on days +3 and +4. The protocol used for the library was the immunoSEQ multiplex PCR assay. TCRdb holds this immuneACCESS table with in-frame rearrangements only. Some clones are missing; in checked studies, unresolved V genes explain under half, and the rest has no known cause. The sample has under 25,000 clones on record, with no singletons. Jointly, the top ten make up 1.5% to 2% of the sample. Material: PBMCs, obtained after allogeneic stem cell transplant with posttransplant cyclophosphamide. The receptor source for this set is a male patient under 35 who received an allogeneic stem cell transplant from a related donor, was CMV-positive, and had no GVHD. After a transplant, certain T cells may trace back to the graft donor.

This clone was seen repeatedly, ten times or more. CDR3 protein: CASSGRTGQETQYF. The CDR3 nucleotides read TGTGCCAGCAGCGGGAGGACAGGGCAGGAGACCCAGTACTTC. The chain links TRBV9 to TRBJ2-5; 8 nucleotides agree with TRBD1. The V gene end was trimmed by 3 bases and the J gene end by 5 bases; junction bases not matched to a gene: 6. Per the germline V gene, CDR1 is SGDLS and CDR2 is YYNGEE. The CDR3 sequence is 14 residues long.

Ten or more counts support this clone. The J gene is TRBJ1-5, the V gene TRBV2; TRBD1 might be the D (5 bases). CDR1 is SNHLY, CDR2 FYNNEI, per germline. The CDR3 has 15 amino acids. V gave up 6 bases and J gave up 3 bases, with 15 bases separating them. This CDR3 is CASRAQTVPNQPQHF. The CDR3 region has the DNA TGTGCCAGCAGGGCCCAGACAGTTCCCAATCAGCCCCAGCATTTT.

The DNA of the CDR3 is TGTGCCAGCAGCCGAGACAGGGGTGCCCGTAACACGTACTTC. Translating it yields CASSRDRGARNTYF. The chain is built from TRBV7-2 and TRBJ2-5, with 8 bases lining up with TRBD1. The ends lost 5 bases at V and 13 bases at J; junction bases unmatched: 15. The CDR3 is 14 amino acids. Germline-derived CDR1 and CDR2 are SGHTA and FQGNSA.

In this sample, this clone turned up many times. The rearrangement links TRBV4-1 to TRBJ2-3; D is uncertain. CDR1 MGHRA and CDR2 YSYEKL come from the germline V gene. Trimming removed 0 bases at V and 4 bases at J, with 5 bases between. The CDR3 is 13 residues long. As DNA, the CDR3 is TGCGCCAGCAGCCAAGATCCAGCAGATACGCAGTATTTT. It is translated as CASSQDPADTQYF.

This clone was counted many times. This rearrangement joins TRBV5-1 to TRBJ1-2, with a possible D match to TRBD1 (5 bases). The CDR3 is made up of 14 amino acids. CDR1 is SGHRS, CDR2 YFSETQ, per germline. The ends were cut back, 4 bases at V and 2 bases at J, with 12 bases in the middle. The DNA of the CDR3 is TGCGCCAGCAGCGGGGGGGACCGCAACTATGGCTACACCTTC. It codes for CASSGGDRNYGYTF. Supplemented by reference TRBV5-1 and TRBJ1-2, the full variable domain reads KAGVTQTPRYLIKTRGQQVTLSCSPISGHRSVSWYQQTPGQGLQFLFEYFSETQRNKGNFPGRFSGRQFSNSRSEMNVSTLELGDSALYLCASSGGDRNYGYTFGSGTRLTVV.

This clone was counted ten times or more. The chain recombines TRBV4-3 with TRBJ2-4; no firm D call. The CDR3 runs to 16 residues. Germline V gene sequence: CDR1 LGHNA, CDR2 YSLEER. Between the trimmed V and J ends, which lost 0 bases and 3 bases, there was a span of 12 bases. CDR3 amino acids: CASSQDLVPNKNIQYF. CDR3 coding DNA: TGCGCCAGCAGCCAAGATTTAGTGCCGAACAAAAACATTCAGTACTTC.

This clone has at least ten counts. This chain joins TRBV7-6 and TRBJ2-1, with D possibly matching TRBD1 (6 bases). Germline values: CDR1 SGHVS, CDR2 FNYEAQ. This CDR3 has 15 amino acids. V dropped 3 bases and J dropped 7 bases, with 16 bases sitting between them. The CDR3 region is CASSFGQGFVNEQFF. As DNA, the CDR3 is TGTGCCAGCAGCTTTGGGCAGGGGTTTGTGAATGAGCAGTTCTTC. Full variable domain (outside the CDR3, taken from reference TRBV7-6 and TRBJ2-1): GAGVSQSPRYKVTKRGQDVALRCDPISGHVSLYWYRQALGQGPEFLTYFNYEAQQDKSGLPNDRFSAERPEGSISTLTIQRTEQRDSAMYRCASSFGQGFVNEQFFGPGTRLTVL.

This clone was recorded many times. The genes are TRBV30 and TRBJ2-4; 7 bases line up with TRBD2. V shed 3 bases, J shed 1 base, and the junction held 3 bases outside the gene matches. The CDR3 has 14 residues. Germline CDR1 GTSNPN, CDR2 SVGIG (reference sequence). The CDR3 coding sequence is TGTGCCTGGAGCGGGGGGTCGGCCAAAAACATTCAGTACTTC. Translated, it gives CAWSGGSAKNIQYF.

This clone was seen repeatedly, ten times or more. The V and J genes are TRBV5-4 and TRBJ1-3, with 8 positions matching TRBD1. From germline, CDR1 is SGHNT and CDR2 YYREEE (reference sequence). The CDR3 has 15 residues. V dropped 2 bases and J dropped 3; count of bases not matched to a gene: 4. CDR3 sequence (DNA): TGTGCCAGCAGCTTAGACAGGGGCCTTGGAAACACCATATATTTT. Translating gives CASSLDRGLGNTIYF. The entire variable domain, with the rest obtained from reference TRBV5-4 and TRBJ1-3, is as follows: ETGVTQSPTHLIKTRGQQVTLRCSSQSGHNTVSWYQQALGQGPQFIFQYYREEENGRGNFPPRFSGLQFPNYSSELNVNALELDDSALYLCASSLDRGLGNTIYFGEGSWLTVV.

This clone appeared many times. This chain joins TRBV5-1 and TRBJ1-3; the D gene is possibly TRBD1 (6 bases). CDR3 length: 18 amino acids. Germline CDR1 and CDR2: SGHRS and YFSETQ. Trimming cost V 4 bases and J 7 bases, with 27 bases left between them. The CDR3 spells CASSPGGATGGLGNTIYF. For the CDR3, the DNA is TGCGCCAGCAGCCCGGGGGGGGCGACAGGAGGCCTGGGGAACACCATATATTTT.

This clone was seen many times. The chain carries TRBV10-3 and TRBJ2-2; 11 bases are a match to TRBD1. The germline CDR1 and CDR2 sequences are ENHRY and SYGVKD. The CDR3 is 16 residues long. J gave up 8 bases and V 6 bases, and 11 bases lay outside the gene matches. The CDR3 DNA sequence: TGTGCCATCAGCCCGGGACAGGGGGGGATGTCTGGGGAGCTGTTTTTT. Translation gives CAISPGQGGMSGELFF.

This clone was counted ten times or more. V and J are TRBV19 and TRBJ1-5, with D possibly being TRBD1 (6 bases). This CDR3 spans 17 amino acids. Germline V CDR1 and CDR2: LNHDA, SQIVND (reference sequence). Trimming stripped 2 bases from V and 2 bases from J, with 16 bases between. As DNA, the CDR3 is TGTGCCAGTAGTATACCGAGGGGGGGTAAGGGCAATCAGCCCCAGCATTTT. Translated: CASSIPRGGKGNQPQHF. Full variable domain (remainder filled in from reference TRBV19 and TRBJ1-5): DGGITQSPKYLFRKEGQNVTLSCEQNLNHDAMYWYRQDPGQGLRLIYYSQIVNDFQKGDIAEGYSVSREKKESFPLTVTSAQKNPTAFYLCASSIPRGGKGNQPQHFGDGTRLSIL.

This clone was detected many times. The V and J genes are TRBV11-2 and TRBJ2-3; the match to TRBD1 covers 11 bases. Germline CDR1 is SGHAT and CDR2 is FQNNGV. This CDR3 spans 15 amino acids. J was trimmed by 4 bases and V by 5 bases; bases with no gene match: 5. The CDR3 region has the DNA TGTGCCAGCAGCCCCTGGACAGGGGGCGCAGATACGCAGTATTTT. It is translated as CASSPWTGGADTQYF.

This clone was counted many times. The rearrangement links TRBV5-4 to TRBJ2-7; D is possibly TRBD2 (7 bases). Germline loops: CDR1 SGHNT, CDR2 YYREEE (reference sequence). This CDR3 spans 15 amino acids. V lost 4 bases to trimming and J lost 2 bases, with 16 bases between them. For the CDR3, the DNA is TGTGCCAGCAGCCCGAGGGGGGGGAACGCCTACGAGCAGTACTTC. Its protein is CASSPRGGNAYEQYF.

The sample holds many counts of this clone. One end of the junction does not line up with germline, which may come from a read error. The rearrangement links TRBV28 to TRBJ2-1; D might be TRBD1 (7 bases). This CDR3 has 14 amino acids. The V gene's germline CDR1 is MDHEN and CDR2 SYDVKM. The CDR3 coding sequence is TGTGCCAGCAGTTCACAACGACGGACAGGAGCGGGTATCTTC. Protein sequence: CASSSQRRTGAGIF.

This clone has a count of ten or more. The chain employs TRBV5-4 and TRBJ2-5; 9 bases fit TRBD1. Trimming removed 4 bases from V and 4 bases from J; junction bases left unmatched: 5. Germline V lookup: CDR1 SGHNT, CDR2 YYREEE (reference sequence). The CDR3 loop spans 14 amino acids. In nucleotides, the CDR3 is TGTGCCAGCAGCCGGACAGGGGAGCGAGAGACCCAGTACTTC. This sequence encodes CASSRTGERETQYF.

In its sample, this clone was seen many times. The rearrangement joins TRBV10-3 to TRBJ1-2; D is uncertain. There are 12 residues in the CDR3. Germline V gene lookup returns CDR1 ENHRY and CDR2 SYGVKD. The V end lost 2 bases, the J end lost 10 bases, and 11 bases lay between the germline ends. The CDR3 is CAISERDTDYTF. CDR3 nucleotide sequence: TGTGCCATCAGTGAGCGTGACACGGACTACACCTTC.

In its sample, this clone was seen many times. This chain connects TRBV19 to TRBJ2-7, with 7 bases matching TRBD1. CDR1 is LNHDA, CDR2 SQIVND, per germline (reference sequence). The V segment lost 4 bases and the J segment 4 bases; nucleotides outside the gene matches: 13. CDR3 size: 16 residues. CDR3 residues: CASSTRSGTEPYEQYF. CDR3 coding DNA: TGTGCCAGTAGTACCAGATCCGGGACAGAGCCTTACGAGCAGTACTTC.

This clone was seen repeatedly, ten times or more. The CDR3 DNA is TGTGCCAGCAGTGCACTGACGTCCAATACCGGGACACATTCTTCCGAGCAGTACTTC. Translating gives CASSALTSNTGTHSSEQYF. The chain is built from TRBV28 and TRBJ2-7, with D perhaps matching TRBD1 (6 bases). In germline, CDR1 is MDHEN, CDR2 SYDVKM. The CDR3 has 19 amino acids. The germline V and J ends were trimmed by 5 bases and 6 bases, with 32 bases remaining between them.

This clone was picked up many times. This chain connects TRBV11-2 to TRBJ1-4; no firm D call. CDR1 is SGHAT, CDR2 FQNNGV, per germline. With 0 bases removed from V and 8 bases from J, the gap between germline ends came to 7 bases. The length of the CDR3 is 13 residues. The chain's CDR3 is CASSLDMGEKLFF. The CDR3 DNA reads TGTGCCAGCAGCTTAGACATGGGCGAAAAACTGTTTTTT.

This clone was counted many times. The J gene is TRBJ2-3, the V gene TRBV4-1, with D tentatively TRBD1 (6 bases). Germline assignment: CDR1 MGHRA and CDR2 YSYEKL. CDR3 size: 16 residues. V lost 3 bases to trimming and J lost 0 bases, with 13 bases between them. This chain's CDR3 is CASSHPRQDSTDTQYF. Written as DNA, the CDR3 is TGCGCCAGCAGCCATCCTCGACAGGATAGCACAGATACGCAGTATTTT.

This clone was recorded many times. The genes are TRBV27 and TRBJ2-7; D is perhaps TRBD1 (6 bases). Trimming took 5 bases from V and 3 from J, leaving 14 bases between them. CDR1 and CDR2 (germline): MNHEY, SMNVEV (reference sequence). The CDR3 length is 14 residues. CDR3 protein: CASSRTDNYYEQYF. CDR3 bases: TGTGCCAGCAGTCGGACAGATAATTACTACGAGCAGTACTTC.

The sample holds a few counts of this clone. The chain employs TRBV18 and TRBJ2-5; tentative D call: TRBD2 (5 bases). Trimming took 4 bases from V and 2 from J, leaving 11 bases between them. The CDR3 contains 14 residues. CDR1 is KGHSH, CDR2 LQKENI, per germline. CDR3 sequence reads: CASSHGVAQETQYF. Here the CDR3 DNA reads TGTGCCAGCTCACACGGGGTCGCGCAAGAGACCCAGTACTTC.

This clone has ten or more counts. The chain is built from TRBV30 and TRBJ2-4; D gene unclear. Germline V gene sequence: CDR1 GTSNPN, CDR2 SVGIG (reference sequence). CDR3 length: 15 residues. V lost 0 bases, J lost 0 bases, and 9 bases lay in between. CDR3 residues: CAWSVPGLAKNIQYF. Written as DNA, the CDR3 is TGTGCCTGGAGTGTACCCGGGTTAGCCAAAAACATTCAGTACTTC.

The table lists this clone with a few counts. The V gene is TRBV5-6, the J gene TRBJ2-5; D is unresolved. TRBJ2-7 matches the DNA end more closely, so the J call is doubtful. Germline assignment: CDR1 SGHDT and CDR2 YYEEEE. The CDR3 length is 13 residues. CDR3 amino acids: CASSFGLSYEQYF. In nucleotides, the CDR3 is TGTGCCAGCAGCTTTGGGCTCTCCTACGAGCAGTACTTC.

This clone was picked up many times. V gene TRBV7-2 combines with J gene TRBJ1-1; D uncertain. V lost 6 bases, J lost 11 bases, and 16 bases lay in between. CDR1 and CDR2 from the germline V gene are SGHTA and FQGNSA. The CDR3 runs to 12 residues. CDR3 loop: CASSHPGTGAFF. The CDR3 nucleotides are TGTGCCAGCAGTCATCCCGGAACCGGGGCTTTCTTT. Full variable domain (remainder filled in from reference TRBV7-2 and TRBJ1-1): GAGVSQSPSNKVTEKGKDVELRCDPISGHTALYWYRQSLGQGLEFLIYFQGNSAPDKSGLPSDRFSAERTGGSVSTLTIQRTQQEDSAVYLCASSHPGTGAFFGQGTRLTVV.